Listed below are T cell receptor beta chains from one sample, sequenced in a study of cytomegalovirus exposure and HLA in healthy donors. Produced via immunoSEQ multiplex PCR; TCRdb's table is partial and in-frame only. The table shows around 180,000 clones, with about 82% occurring only once. Material for sequencing was PBMCs. Receptors originate from a woman aged 18-35 years in good health and CMV-seronegative. Both conserved end residues are part of each CDR3. A D gene is named only where the DNA matches it firmly. Clone size is given for some rows only: seen once, a few or many times, or a class if the clone is expanded.

len,v_gene,j_gene,d_gene,abundance,CDR3nt,CDR3aa
12,TRBV5-6,TRBJ2-7,TRBD1,-,TGTGCCAGCGGGACAGGGCTAGAGGAGCAGTACTTC,CASGTGLEEQYF
13,TRBV29-1,TRBJ2-7,TRBD1,-,TGCAGCGTTGGAGGGGGCGATGCGTACGAGCAGTACTTC,CSVGGGDAYEQYF
14,TRBV6-5,TRBJ2-1,-,-,TGTGCCAGCAGCCAGGCCATCCTCAACAATGAGCAGTTCTTC,CASSQAILNNEQFF
14,TRBV19,TRBJ1-2,TRBD1,-,TGTGCCAGTACTGCGGCGACAGGGAGTCATGGCTACACCTTC,CASTAATGSHGYTF
14,TRBV13,TRBJ1-1,TRBD1,-,TGTGCCAGCAGCTCTGGACAGGGGGGTTATAAAGCTTTCTTT,CASSSGQGGYKAFF
16,TRBV27,TRBJ1-2,TRBD1,-,TGTGCCAGCAGTTTATCTGGACAGGTCCTGGGGTATGGCTACACCTTC,CASSLSGQVLGYGYTF
14,TRBV9,TRBJ2-7,TRBD1,-,TGTGCCAGCGCCGGTGCAGGGGGTCGCTACGAGCAGTACTTC,CASAGAGGRYEQYF
19,TRBV19,TRBJ2-2,TRBD1,-,TGTGCCAGTAGTACCCACGCATCGATTCAGGGGGCGCAGACCGGGGAGCTGTTTTTT,CASSTHASIQGAQTGELFF
13,TRBV6-5,TRBJ2-2,-,-,TGTGCCAGCAGTTACTCGAGAACCGGGGAGCTGTTTTTT,CASSYSRTGELFF
12,TRBV29-1,TRBJ1-5,-,-,TGCAGCGTGGACAGTAGCAATCAGCCCCAGCATTTT,CSVDSSNQPQHF
15,TRBV9,TRBJ2-1,-,-,TGTGCCAGCAGCCCCCGAGGGGGTAACTGGAATGAGCAGTTCTTC,CASSPRGGNWNEQFF
16,TRBV14,TRBJ2-7,TRBD1,-,TGTGCCAGCAGCTGGACGGCCGGGACAGGGTTGTACGAGCAGTACTTC,CASSWTAGTGLYEQYF
18,TRBV4-1,TRBJ1-5,-,-,TGCGCCAGCAGCCATGCGTGGGGGGGCGCGGGAGGGAATCAGCCCCAGCATTTT,CASSHAWGGAGGNQPQHF
14,TRBV6-5,TRBJ1-2,TRBD1,-,TGTGCCAGCAGTCAGGGGGGCGCATGGTATGGCTACACCTTC,CASSQGGAWYGYTF
13,TRBV5-1,TRBJ1-2,-,-,TGCGCCAGCAGCTCAGGGGATTTCGGCGGCTACACCTTC,CASSSGDFGGYTF
15,TRBV2,TRBJ1-1,TRBD1,-,TGTGCCAGCAGCTGGACAGGGGGCATGGACACTGAAGCTTTCTTT,CASSWTGGMDTEAFF
14,TRBV4-1,TRBJ1-2,TRBD1,-,TGCGCCAGCAGCCAAGAAGGCAGGGGGCTTGGCTACACCTTC,CASSQEGRGLGYTF
15,TRBV6-6,TRBJ1-2,-,-,TGTGCCAGCCATTCGGGATCCTTCGTCAGCTATGGCTACACCTTC,CASHSGSFVSYGYTF
18,TRBV10-1,TRBJ2-7,TRBD2,few,TGCGCCAGCCCGACCCAGGCCCTTATTTCTAGCGGGAGGAAGGGGGTGTACTTC,CASPTQALISSGRKGVYF
17,TRBV11-2,TRBJ2-7,-,-,TGTGCCAGCACCACTACGTTTGGGGGCCCCCGGATTAGCGAGCAGTACTTC,CASTTTFGGPRISEQYF
13,TRBV14,TRBJ2-7,-,-,TGTGCCAGCAGCCAAAAACCGACAACTCGCCAGTACTTC,CASSQKPTTRQYF
17,TRBV18,TRBJ1-1,TRBD1,few,TGTGCCAGCTCACCACGGGGGACAGGAAACATGAACACTGAAGCTTTCTTT,CASSPRGTGNMNTEAFF
17,TRBV2,TRBJ2-7,TRBD2,-,TGTGCCAGCAGTGAAGTAGCGGGGGCAATTACTTCCTACGAGCAGTACTTC,CASSEVAGAITSYEQYF
16,TRBV11-2,TRBJ2-3,-,-,TGTGCCAGCAGCTTAGTTCGGAACAGAAACACAGATACGCAGTATTTT,CASSLVRNRNTDTQYF
15,TRBV6-1,TRBJ1-2,TRBD1,-,TGTGCCAGCAGGGCGTCGAGGGGACAGAACTATGGCTACACCTTC,CASRASRGQNYGYTF
17,TRBV18,TRBJ2-7,TRBD2,-,TGTGCCAGCTCACCACTTTCTAGCGGGGATAACCCCTACGAGCAGTACTTC,CASSPLSSGDNPYEQYF
15,TRBV2,TRBJ2-2,-,many,TGTGCCAGCAGTGAGGCACAGGTGCCCACCGGGGAGCTGTTTTTT,CASSEAQVPTGELFF
15,TRBV7-2,TRBJ2-7,TRBD2,-,TGTGCCAGCAGTTCTACTAGCGGGGCTACCTACGAGCAGTACTTC,CASSSTSGATYEQYF
16,TRBV7-6,TRBJ1-1,-,-,TGTGCCAGCAGCCAATTACAGGGACCGCCGAACACTGAAGCTTTCTTT,CASSQLQGPPNTEAFF
15,TRBV10-2,TRBJ2-5,-,once,TGCGCCAGCAGCTTGGAAGTGTGGCCTCCAGGAGGCCAGTACTTC,CASSLEVWPPGGQYF
13,TRBV21-1,TRBJ1-2,-,once,TGTGCCAGCAGCAAAGAGGGAAGGGGGGGCTACACCTTC,CASSKEGRGGYTF
16,TRBV19,TRBJ2-7,TRBD1,once,TGTGCCAGTACCCCCCCTCGGGACAGGGGTTCCTACGAGCAGTACTTC,CASTPPRDRGSYEQYF
14,TRBV6-5,TRBJ2-5,-,many,TGTGCCAGCAGCCAACTCGGACACGTTGAGACCCAGTACTTC,CASSQLGHVETQYF
13,TRBV9,TRBJ2-1,-,few,TGTGCCAGCAGCGTAACATCTGAGCGCGAGCAGTTCTTC,CASSVTSEREQFF
14,TRBV7-6,TRBJ2-7,TRBD1,-,TGTGCCAGCAGCCCCTCAGAGGGGGCTTACGAGCAGTACTTC,CASSPSEGAYEQYF
15,TRBV7-2,TRBJ1-5,TRBD1,-,TGTGCCAGCAGCTCCCGACAGGGTTTTCGGCAGCCCCAGCATTTT,CASSSRQGFRQPQHF
15,TRBV7-2,TRBJ1-5,-,-,TGTGCCAGCGCCAAGGGCGGGGTACGGGGCCAGCCCCAGCATTTT,CASAKGGVRGQPQHF
15,TRBV27,TRBJ2-3,TRBD2,once,TGTGCCAGTCGGTTCGGCGGGAGTGTAGTAGATACGCAGTATTTT,CASRFGGSVVDTQYF
14,TRBV11-2,TRBJ1-1,TRBD1,-,TGTGCCAGCAGCTCCTGGACAGGAAAGACTGAAGCTTTCTTT,CASSSWTGKTEAFF